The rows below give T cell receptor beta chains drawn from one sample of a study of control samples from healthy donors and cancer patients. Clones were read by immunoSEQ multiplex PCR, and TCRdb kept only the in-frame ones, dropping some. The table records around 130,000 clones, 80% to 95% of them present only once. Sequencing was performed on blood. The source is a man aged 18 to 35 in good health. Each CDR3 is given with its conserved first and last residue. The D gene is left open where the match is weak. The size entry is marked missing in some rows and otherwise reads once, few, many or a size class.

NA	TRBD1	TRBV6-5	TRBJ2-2	CASRLDRANTGELFF	TGTGCCAGCAGGTTGGACAGGGCGAACACCGGGGAGCTGTTTTTT
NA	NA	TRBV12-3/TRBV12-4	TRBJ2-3	CASSLAGTDTQYF	TGTGCCAGCAGTTTAGCGGGGACAGATACGCAGTATTTT
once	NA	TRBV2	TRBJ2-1	CASRDDNEQFF	TGTGCCAGCAGGGACGACAATGAGCAGTTCTTC
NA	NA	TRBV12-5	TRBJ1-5	CASGLVQPQHF	TGTGCTAGTGGTTTGGTGCAGCCCCAGCATTTT
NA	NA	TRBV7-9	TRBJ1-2	CASSLVQVVRGYTF	TGTGCCAGCAGCTTAGTCCAGGTAGTGCGTGGCTACACCTTC
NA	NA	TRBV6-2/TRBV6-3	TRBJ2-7	CASSFPAYEQYF	TGTGCCAGCAGTTTCCCCGCATACGAGCAGTACTTC
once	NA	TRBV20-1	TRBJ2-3	CSARGLGTQYF	TGCAGTGCTAGGGGACTGGGTACGCAGTATTTT
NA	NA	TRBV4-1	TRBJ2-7	CASSQVRINSYEQYF	TGCGCCAGCAGCCAAGTTCGAATCAACTCCTACGAGCAGTACTTC
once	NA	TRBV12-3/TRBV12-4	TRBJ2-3	CASSLGSADTQYF	TGTGCCAGCAGTTTAGGGTCTGCAGATACGCAGTATTTT
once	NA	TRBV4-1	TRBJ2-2	CASSQEWGTGELFF	TGCGCCAGCAGCCAAGAATGGGGCACCGGGGAGCTGTTTTTT